This is a list of T cell receptor beta chains from one sample in a study of beta chain features in type 1 diabetes. Measured with immunoSEQ multiplex PCR; TCRdb has only the in-frame clones, and not every one. The sample holds 430,000 or so clones, roughly 10% seen once. The sample taken for sequencing was naive CD4+ T cells from blood. These receptors all come from a woman aged 18-29 years in good health. CDR3s leave out the opening cysteine and the closing phenylalanine or tryptophan.

v_call,j_call,cdr3_aa
TRBV7-9,TRBJ2-6,ASSLRGLRHGANVLT
TRBV6-5,TRBJ2-1,ASSYSRLAGGEQF
TRBV6-5,TRBJ2-1,ASGQDQASYNEQF
TRBV6-6,TRBJ2-4,ASSTSEGILNIQY
TRBV7-2,TRBJ2-3,ASSLGWGDTQY
TRBV7-9,TRBJ1-3,ASSLVGLAGNTIY
TRBV30,TRBJ2-7,AWRTGVYEQY
TRBV2,TRBJ1-1,ASRRRVMNTEAF
TRBV4-1,TRBJ2-1,ASSQRVGGEANEQF
TRBV13,TRBJ2-7,ASSLSGGRGTYEQY
TRBV28,TRBJ1-6,ASSFGDRMNSPLH
TRBV29-1,TRBJ2-1,SVSGRVRNEQF
TRBV2,TRBJ1-1,ASSGYGTEAF
TRBV10-3,TRBJ2-7,AISAGSVSEQY
TRBV30,TRBJ1-1,AWSYGVNTEAF
TRBV29-1,TRBJ1-1,SVETTEAF
TRBV5-1,TRBJ2-1,ASSRVGQGDYNEQF
TRBV30,TRBJ1-1,AWSLGTGEINTEAF
TRBV14,TRBJ1-1,ASSQIGAPGEAF
TRBV2,TRBJ2-5,ASRGVGTQY
TRBV7-2,TRBJ1-6,ASSLKTVPLH
TRBV9,TRBJ2-5,ASSVGGVQETQY
TRBV15,TRBJ2-2,ATSRDWGATGELF
TRBV5-1,TRBJ2-1,ASSLEGGYNEQF
TRBV18,TRBJ2-3,ASSQDSPRDTQY
TRBV7-9,TRBJ2-5,ASTRSGAQETQY
TRBV2,TRBJ2-1,ASAGTGGRNEQF
TRBV9,TRBJ2-2,ASSVGSRVTGELF
TRBV29-1,TRBJ1-1,SADRGLNTEAF
TRBV30,TRBJ2-5,AWGTGDRKTQY
TRBV11-1,TRBJ2-1,ASSRQGEIRNEQF
TRBV7-9,TRBJ2-1,ASSLPYNEQF
TRBV30,TRBJ2-1,AWSNPDRGINNEQF
TRBV9,TRBJ2-2,ASSIGTGKDTGELF
TRBV5-1,TRBJ1-5,ASSLVSGANQPQH
TRBV14,TRBJ2-7,ASSRGAWGDGGEQY
TRBV7-2,TRBJ2-2,ASSPRVAGNTGELF
TRBV9,TRBJ1-4,ASSVVASNEKLF
TRBV7-9,TRBJ2-1,ASSPGTSGTNEQF
TRBV2,TRBJ2-4,ASREGVAKNIQY
TRBV5-1,TRBJ2-7,ASRLTEVSYEQY
TRBV7-2,TRBJ1-2,ASSPDRDYGYT
TRBV5-4,TRBJ1-6,ASSVGTAFRSPLH
TRBV7-8,TRBJ1-2,ASSPRRTGTGYT